These T cell receptor beta chains were read from a single sample in a study of CD8+CD57+ T cells in acquired aplastic anemia. TCRdb passed the reads through MiXCR, listing each CDR3 protein once. The sample shows 150,000 to 200,000 distinct CDR3 sequences, more than 45% of them seen only once. The sequencing sample was made of sorted CD4+, CD8+, or CD8+CD57+ T cells (not recorded which) from PBMCs. These TCRs come from a human donor with aplastic anemia. The CDR3 runs from the conserved cysteine through the conserved F or W. D genes are given only for firm matches. Expanded clones are given a class, and other clones once, few, many or no size at all.

v_gene,d_gene,abundance,j_gene,CDR3aa,CDR3nt
TRBV3-1,TRBD1,many,TRBJ1-2,CASSPLGTGAGYTF,TGTGCCAGCAGTCCCCTCGGGACAGGGGCCGGCTACACCTTC
TRBV14,-,once,TRBJ1-1,CASSQEEGTFF,TGTGCCAGCAGCCAAGAGGAGGGGACTTTCTTT
TRBV7-8,-,-,TRBJ2-6,CASSSDSLRSGASVLTF,TGTGCCAGCAGCTCGGACAGTCTGCGCTCTGGGGCCAGCGTCCTGACTTTC
TRBV29-1,-,many,TRBJ2-3,CSVEGIINLESSTDTQYF,TGCAGCGTTGAAGGTATAATCAACTTAGAATCTAGCACAGATACGCAGTATTTT
TRBV5-1,-,many,TRBJ1-5,CASSVSGNLNQPQHF,TGCGCCAGCAGCGTGTCAGGGAATCTTAATCAGCCCCAGCATTTT
TRBV10-3,-,-,TRBJ2-2,CAISDVARGATGELFF,TGTGCCATCAGTGACGTGGCCAGGGGAGCCACCGGGGAGCTGTTTTTT
TRBV20-1,-,many,TRBJ1-2,CSARGESSGYTF,TGCAGTGCTAGGGGGGAATCTTCGGGCTACACCTTC
TRBV2,TRBD2,-,TRBJ2-3,CASSSLPTSGGTDTQYF,TGTGCCAGCAGCTCCCTCCCGACTAGCGGGGGCACAGATACGCAGTATTTT
TRBV7-8,-,-,TRBJ2-5,CASSLVRQETQYF,TGTGCCAGCAGCTTAGTACGGCAAGAGACCCAGTACTTC
TRBV19,-,-,TRBJ2-2,CASSALAENTGELFF,TGTGCCAGTAGTGCTTTAGCGGAAAACACCGGGGAGCTGTTTTTT
TRBV2,TRBD1,few,TRBJ1-2,CASRGTARLYGYTF,TGTGCCAGTAGGGGGACAGCCCGTCTCTATGGCTACACCTTC
TRBV5-1,TRBD1,-,TRBJ1-1,CASSLGTGVGEAFF,TGCGCCAGCAGCTTGGGGACAGGGGTCGGTGAAGCTTTCTTT
TRBV4-2,-,-,TRBJ2-7,CASSQGTGEVYEQYF,TGTGCCAGCAGCCAAGGGACGGGGGAAGTCTACGAGCAGTACTTC
TRBV2,TRBD1,many,TRBJ2-5,CASSRDRGQGETQYF,TGTGCCAGCAGTCGGGACAGGGGGCAGGGAGAGACCCAGTACTTC
TRBV2,-,-,TRBJ1-1,CASRGSGWNTEAFF,TGTGCCAGCCGGGGGTCCGGATGGAACACTGAAGCTTTCTTT
TRBV6-2/TRBV6-3,TRBD1,-,TRBJ1-2,CASSSDRINLNYGYTF,TGTGCCAGCAGTTCGGACAGGATAAACCTTAACTATGGCTACACCTTC
TRBV7-2,-,-,TRBJ1-6,CASSLASNSPLHF,TGTGCCAGCAGCTTGGCAAGTAATTCACCCCTCCACTTT
TRBV2,-,-,TRBJ2-7,CASSVETGEQYF,TGTGCCAGCAGTGTAGAGACGGGCGAGCAGTACTTC
TRBV28,-,few,TRBJ1-1,CASSFVRDTEAFF,TGTGCCAGCAGTTTTGTCAGGGATACTGAAGCTTTCTTT
TRBV4-2,-,-,TRBJ2-5,CASSQPPGESQYF,TGTGCCAGCAGCCAACCCCCGGGAGAATCGCAGTACTTC
TRBV5-1,TRBD2,many,TRBJ2-3,CASSSGGTSGITDTQYF,TGCGCCAGCAGCTCCGGAGGGACTAGCGGGATCACAGATACGCAGTATTTT
TRBV7-8,-,few,TRBJ2-7,CASSVGDSSYEQYF,TGTGCCAGCAGCGTTGGGGATAGCTCCTACGAGCAGTACTTC
TRBV6-6,-,few,TRBJ1-5,CASSYNRDGQPQHF,TGTGCCAGCAGTTACAACAGGGATGGTCAGCCCCAGCATTTT
TRBV10-1,TRBD1,-,TRBJ2-7,CASSRTGEGYEQYF,TGCGCCAGCAGTCGGACAGGGGAGGGTTACGAGCAGTACTTC
TRBV7-3,-,-,TRBJ2-1,CASSLTSSNEQFF,TGTGCCAGCAGCTTAACTAGTTCCAATGAGCAGTTCTTC
TRBV20-1,-,few,TRBJ2-7,CSARPGRTYEQYF,TGCAGTGCTAGACCGGGGCGTACCTACGAGCAGTACTTC